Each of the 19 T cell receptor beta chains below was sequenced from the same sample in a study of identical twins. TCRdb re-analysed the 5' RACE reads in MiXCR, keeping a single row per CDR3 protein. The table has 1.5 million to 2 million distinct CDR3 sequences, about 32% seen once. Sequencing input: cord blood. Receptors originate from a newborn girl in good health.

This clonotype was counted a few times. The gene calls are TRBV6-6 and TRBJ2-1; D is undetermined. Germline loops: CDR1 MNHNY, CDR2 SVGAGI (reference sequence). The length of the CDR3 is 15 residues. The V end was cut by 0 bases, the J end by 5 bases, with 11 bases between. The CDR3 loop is CASSYSRRGDNEQFF. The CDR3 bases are TGTGCCAGCAGTTACTCTAGGAGAGGAGACAATGAGCAGTTCTTC.

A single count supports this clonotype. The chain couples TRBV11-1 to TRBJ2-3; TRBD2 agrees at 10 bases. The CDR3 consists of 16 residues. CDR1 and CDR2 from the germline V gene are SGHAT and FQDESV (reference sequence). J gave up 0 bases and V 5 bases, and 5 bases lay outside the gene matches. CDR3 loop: CASSHSGGSSTDTQYF. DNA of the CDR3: TGTGCCAGCAGCCATAGCGGGGGGTCTAGCACAGATACGCAGTATTTT.

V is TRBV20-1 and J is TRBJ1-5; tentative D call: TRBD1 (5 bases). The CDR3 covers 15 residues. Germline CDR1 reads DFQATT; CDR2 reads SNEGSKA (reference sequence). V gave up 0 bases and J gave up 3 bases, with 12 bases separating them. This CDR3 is CSARDPGHLNQPQHF. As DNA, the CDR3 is TGCAGTGCTAGAGATCCAGGACACCTCAATCAGCCCCAGCATTTT.

Here the CDR3 reads CAATDRVTDTQYF. The CDR3 DNA reads TGTGCCGCTACGGACAGGGTCACAGATACGCAGTATTTT. The chain couples TRBV6-1 to TRBJ2-3, with 8 bases that match TRBD1. With V trimmed by 11 bases and J by 2 bases, 6 bases remained unmatched. This CDR3 comprises 13 residues. The germline V gene encodes CDR1 MNHNS and CDR2 SASEGT.

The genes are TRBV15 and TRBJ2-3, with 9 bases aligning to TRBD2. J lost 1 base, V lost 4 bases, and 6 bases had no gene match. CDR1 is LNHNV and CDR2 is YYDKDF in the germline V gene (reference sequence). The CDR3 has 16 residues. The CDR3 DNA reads TGTGCCACCAGCATAGAGAGGACTAGCGGCACAGATACGCAGTATTTT. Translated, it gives CATSIERTSGTDTQYF.

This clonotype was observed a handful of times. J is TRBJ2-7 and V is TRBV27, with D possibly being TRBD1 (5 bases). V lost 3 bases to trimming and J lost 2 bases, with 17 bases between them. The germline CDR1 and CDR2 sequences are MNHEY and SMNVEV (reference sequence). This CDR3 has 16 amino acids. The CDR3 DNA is TGTGCCAGCAGTTTGTACTCCAGGGAACAGGCCTACGAGCAGTACTTC. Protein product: CASSLYSREQAYEQYF.

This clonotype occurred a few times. CDR3 sequence (DNA): TGCGCCAGCAGCCAAGAGAAGCAGGTCAATCAGCCCCAGCATTTT. Residues: CASSQEKQVNQPQHF. J is TRBJ1-5 and V is TRBV4-1; D gene unclear. Germline CDR1 MGHRA, CDR2 YSYEKL. This CDR3 is 15 amino acids long. V lost 0 bases and J 3 bases, leaving 9 bases between the germline ends.

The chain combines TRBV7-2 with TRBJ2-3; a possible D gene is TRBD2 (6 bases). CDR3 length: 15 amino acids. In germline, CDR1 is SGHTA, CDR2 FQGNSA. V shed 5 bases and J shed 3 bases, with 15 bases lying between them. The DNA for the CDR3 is TGTGCCAGCAGCGCGGGATCCCACAAAACAGATACGCAGTATTTT. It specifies CASSAGSHKTDTQYF.

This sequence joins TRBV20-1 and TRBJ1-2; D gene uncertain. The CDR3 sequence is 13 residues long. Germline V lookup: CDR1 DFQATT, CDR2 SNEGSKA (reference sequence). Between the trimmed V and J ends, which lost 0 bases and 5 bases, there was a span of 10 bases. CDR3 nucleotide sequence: TGCAGTGCTAGAGACGGAGGGCGTTATGGCTACACCTTC. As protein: CSARDGGRYGYTF.

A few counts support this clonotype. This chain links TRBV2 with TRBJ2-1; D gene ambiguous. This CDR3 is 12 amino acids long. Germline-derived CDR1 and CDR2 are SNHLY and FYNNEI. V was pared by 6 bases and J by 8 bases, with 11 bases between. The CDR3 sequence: CASRVGHYEQFF. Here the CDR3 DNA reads TGTGCCAGCAGGGTGGGCCACTATGAGCAGTTCTTC.

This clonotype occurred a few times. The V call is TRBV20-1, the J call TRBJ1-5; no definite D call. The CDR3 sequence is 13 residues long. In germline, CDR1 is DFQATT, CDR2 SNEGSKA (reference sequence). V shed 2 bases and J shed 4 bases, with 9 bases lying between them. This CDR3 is CSARLDRNQPQHF. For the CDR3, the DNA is TGCAGTGCTAGATTGGACCGTAATCAGCCCCAGCATTTT.

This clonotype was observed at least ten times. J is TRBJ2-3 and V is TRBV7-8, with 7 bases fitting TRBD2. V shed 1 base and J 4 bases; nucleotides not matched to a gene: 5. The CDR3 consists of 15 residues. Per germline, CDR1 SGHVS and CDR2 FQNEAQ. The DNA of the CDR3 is TGTGCCAGCAGCTTAGGGACTAGGGTACCAGATACGCAGTATTTT. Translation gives CASSLGTRVPDTQYF. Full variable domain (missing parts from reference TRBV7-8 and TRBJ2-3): GAGVSQSPRYKVAKRGQDVALRCDPISGHVSLFWYQQALGQGPEFLTYFQNEAQLDKSGLPSDRFFAERPEGSVSTLKIQRTQQEDSAVYLCASSLGTRVPDTQYFGPGTRLTVL.

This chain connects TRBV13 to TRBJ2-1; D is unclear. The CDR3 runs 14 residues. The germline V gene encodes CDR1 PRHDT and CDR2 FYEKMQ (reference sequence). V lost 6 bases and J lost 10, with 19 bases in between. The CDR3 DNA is TGTGCCAGCAGAGGGCCGGCAGAGCCCTACGAGCAGTTCTTC. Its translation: CASRGPAEPYEQFF.

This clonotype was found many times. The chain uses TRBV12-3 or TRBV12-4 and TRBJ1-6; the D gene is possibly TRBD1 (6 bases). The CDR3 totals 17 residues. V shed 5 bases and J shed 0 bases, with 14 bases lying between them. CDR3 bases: TGTGCCAGCAGTCACTACGGGGGCAGCTCCTATAATTCACCCCTCCACTTT. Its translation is CASSHYGGSSYNSPLHF.

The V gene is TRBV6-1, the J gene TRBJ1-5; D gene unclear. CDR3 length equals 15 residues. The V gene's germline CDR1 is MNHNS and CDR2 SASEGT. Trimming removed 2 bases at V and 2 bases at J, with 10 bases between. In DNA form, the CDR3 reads TGTGCCAGCAGTGAATCTATGTGGGGCAATCAGCCCCAGCATTTT. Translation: CASSESMWGNQPQHF.

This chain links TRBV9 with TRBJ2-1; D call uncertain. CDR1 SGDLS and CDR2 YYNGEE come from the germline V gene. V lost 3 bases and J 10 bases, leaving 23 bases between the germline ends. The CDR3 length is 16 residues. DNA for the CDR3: TGTGCCAGCAGCGCCATGGGTGGTAGGAACTCCTACGAGCAGTTCTTC. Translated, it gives CASSAMGGRNSYEQFF.

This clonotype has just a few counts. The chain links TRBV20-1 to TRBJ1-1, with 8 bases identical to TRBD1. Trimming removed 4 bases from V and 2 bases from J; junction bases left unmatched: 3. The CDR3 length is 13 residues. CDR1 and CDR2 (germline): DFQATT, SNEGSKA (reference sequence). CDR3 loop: CSAKQGVNTEAFF. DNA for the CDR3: TGCAGTGCTAAACAGGGGGTTAACACTGAAGCTTTCTTT.

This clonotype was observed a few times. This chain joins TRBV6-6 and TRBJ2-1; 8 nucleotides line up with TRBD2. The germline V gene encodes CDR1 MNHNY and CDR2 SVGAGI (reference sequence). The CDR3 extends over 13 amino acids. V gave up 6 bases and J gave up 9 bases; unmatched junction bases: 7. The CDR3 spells CASSGRARGEQFF. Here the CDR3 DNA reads TGTGCCAGCAGCGGGAGGGCCCGGGGTGAGCAGTTCTTC.

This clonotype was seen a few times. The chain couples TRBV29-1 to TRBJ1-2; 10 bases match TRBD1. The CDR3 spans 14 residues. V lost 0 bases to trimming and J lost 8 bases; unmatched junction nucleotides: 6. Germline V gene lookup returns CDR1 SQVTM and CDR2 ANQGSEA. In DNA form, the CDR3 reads TGCAGCGTTGAAGATCTGGAGACAGGGGGCGGCTACACCTTC. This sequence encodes CSVEDLETGGGYTF.